These 6 T cell receptor beta chains were all obtained from the same sample, sequenced in a study of shared clonotypes between healthy human individuals (dated by TCRdb to the early 2020s). The method behind the library was the immunoSEQ multiplex PCR assay. Drawn from immuneACCESS, this table holds only the in-frame rearrangements with V and J called that TCRdb kept. Clones are partly lost; checked studies trace under half to an unresolved V gene and leave the rest unexplained. The sample table shows more than 1.2 million clones, and around 98.5% are seen once. The ten top clones hold 0.36% of the sample. Sequencing was done on a sample of naive CD4+ T cells sorted from blood. This sample's cell subset or site label indicates: CD45RA+ positively selected. These receptors came from a man aged 25-45 years in good health.

Turning to this clone: Other DNA sequences in this sample translate to the same CDR3. This rearrangement joins TRBV6-5 to TRBJ2-2; the match to TRBD1 covers 7 bases. Germline V gives CDR1 MNHEY, CDR2 SVGAGI. This CDR3 has 12 residues. Trimming removed 5 bases from V and 6 bases from J; junction bases left unmatched: 0. CDR3 bases: TGTGCCAGCAGTGGGACAGCCGGGGAGCTGTTTTTT. Its protein is CASSGTAGELFF.

The rearrangement links TRBV28 to TRBJ2-4; 12 bases fit TRBD2. The CDR3 is made up of 15 amino acids. CDR1 and CDR2 (germline): MDHEN, SYDVKM. V lost 7 bases and J lost 9; bases outside the gene matches: 10. The CDR3 is CASTPLAGGGGIQYF. The CDR3 coding sequence is TGTGCCAGCACCCCCCTAGCGGGAGGGGGTGGCATTCAGTACTTC.

The chain uses TRBV4-1 and TRBJ2-7; 9 positions agree with TRBD2. The germline CDR1 and CDR2 sequences are MGHRA and YSYEKL. The CDR3 runs to 14 residues. Trimming cost V 0 bases and J 7 bases; bases outside gene matches: 4. CDR3 in amino acids: CASSQDPTSGEQYF. Here the CDR3 DNA reads TGCGCCAGCAGCCAAGATCCAACTAGCGGGGAGCAGTACTTC.

The chain employs TRBV11-2 and TRBJ2-4; D is perhaps TRBD1 or TRBD2 (6 bases each). V gave up 5 bases and J gave up 6 bases, with 23 bases separating them. CDR1 and CDR2 from the germline V gene are SGHAT and FQNNGV. There are 17 residues in the CDR3. Here the CDR3 reads CASSTSLSGGGANIQYF. The CDR3 nucleotides are TGTGCCAGCAGCACTAGTTTGTCCGGAGGGGGTGCAAACATTCAGTACTTC. Drawing the rest from reference TRBV11-2 and TRBJ2-4, the complete variable domain is EAGVAQSPRYKIIEKRQSVAFWCNPISGHATLYWYQQILGQGPKLLIQFQNNGVVDDSQLPKDRFSAERLKGVDSTLKIQPAKLEDSAVYLCASSTSLSGGGANIQYFGAGTRLSVL.

The rearrangement joins TRBV7-9 to TRBJ2-7, with 7 bases matching TRBD1. The junction had 6 bases not matched to a gene; V was cut back by 1 base and J by 6 bases. Germline V gene sequence: CDR1 SEHNR, CDR2 FQNEAQ (reference sequence). This CDR3 contains 14 residues. The CDR3 DNA reads TGTGCCAGCAGCTTAGTGCAGACAGGGATCGAGCAGTACTTC. Residues: CASSLVQTGIEQYF.

The chain carries TRBV27 and TRBJ2-1; 10 nucleotides line up with TRBD1. The CDR3 is 16 residues long. In germline, CDR1 is MNHEY, CDR2 SMNVEV (reference sequence). V shed 5 bases and J 8 bases; nucleotides not matched to a gene: 12. The CDR3 reads CASSLHPGTGVDEQFF. The CDR3 nucleotides read TGTGCCAGCAGTCTACACCCCGGGACAGGGGTAGATGAGCAGTTCTTC.